These T cell receptor beta chains were read from a single sample in a study of T cell changes during pregnancy in multiple sclerosis. Only in-frame clones appear in the TCRdb table, and some are missing; sequencing was by immunoSEQ multiplex PCR. This sample has about 62,000 clones, with approximately 93% found just once. The sequenced sample was CD8+ T cells from peripheral blood mononuclear cells, obtained in the second trimester of pregnancy. Receptors were obtained from a female donor with multiple sclerosis, enrolled in a pregnancy study. Both conserved end residues are part of each CDR3. Size values are once, few and many counts, or a class for expanded clones, and some rows have none.

j_call: TRBJ2-1; clone_size: -; v_call: TRBV6-1; cdr3_aa: CASSAGRGYLNEQFF
j_call: TRBJ2-1; clone_size: -; v_call: TRBV27; cdr3_aa: CASSYRVYNEQFF
j_call: TRBJ1-4; clone_size: -; v_call: TRBV27; cdr3_aa: CASSLWARGEKLFF
j_call: TRBJ2-3; clone_size: -; v_call: TRBV6-1; cdr3_aa: CAISSGTSGSDTQYF
j_call: TRBJ2-2; clone_size: -; v_call: TRBV2; cdr3_aa: CASPRDSGELFF
j_call: TRBJ1-2; clone_size: -; v_call: TRBV7-3; cdr3_aa: CASSADSYGYTF
j_call: TRBJ2-1; clone_size: -; v_call: TRBV27; cdr3_aa: CASKRRGAYNEQFF
j_call: TRBJ2-7; clone_size: -; v_call: TRBV29-1; cdr3_aa: CSVVRLTAVFYEQYF
j_call: TRBJ2-1; clone_size: -; v_call: TRBV5-1; cdr3_aa: CASSLSEISYNEQFF
j_call: TRBJ2-5; clone_size: -; v_call: TRBV27; cdr3_aa: CASSPYQGTQETQYF
j_call: TRBJ2-7; clone_size: -; v_call: TRBV27; cdr3_aa: CASSLTGSYEQYF
j_call: TRBJ2-2; clone_size: few; v_call: TRBV2; cdr3_aa: CASSGQPNTGELFF
j_call: TRBJ2-7; clone_size: -; v_call: TRBV27; cdr3_aa: CASSPLTTGGKGEQYF
j_call: TRBJ2-7; clone_size: -; v_call: TRBV19; cdr3_aa: CASSATGTGWNEQYF
j_call: TRBJ1-2; clone_size: -; v_call: TRBV29-1; cdr3_aa: CSVEGAGGGYTF
j_call: TRBJ2-1; clone_size: -; v_call: TRBV9; cdr3_aa: CASSSRAGPAYNEQFF
j_call: TRBJ2-7; clone_size: once; v_call: TRBV9; cdr3_aa: CASSVRAVNSYEQYF
j_call: TRBJ2-1; clone_size: -; v_call: TRBV19; cdr3_aa: CASSSRDYLSNEQFF
j_call: TRBJ2-1; clone_size: -; v_call: TRBV11-2; cdr3_aa: CASSLVASSYNEQFF
j_call: TRBJ2-5; clone_size: -; v_call: TRBV30; cdr3_aa: CAWSGEGGRGGLETQYF
j_call: TRBJ1-2; clone_size: -; v_call: TRBV6-1; cdr3_aa: CASSEWGGDGYTF
j_call: TRBJ1-2; clone_size: -; v_call: TRBV29-1; cdr3_aa: CSVEAPGGLGYGYTF
j_call: TRBJ2-7; clone_size: -; v_call: TRBV5-1; cdr3_aa: CASRGQTYEQYF